This T cell receptor beta chain emerged from a study of neurological immune-mediated disorders. In each sequencing run, over 160 million TCR-beta sequences were generated from 15-18 subjects. Via MiXCR, TCRdb re-called the 5' RACE reads, giving one row per CDR3 protein. Seen here are fewer than 60,000 distinct CDR3 sequences, about 12% observed once, and the top ten hold roughly 4.3%. Deletions cut 2 bases from V and 7 bases from J, with 18 bases between. Germline V lookup: CDR1 SQVTM, CDR2 ANQGSEA. CDR3 size: 15 residues. Time point defined: longitudinal time-point 2. This clonotype was seen many times.

The clonotype comes from a male donor with HTLV-1-associated myelopathy (HAM/TSP). The genes are TRBV29-1 and TRBJ2-1; D might be TRBD2 (7 bases). Input material: PBMCs. CDR3 sequence (DNA): TGCAGCGTTGAACCCGGGTGGGGGGGCCCAAATGAGCAGTTCTTC. It specifies CSVEPGWGGPNEQFF.